This T cell receptor (beta chain) originates from a study of T-cell memory formation after mild COVID-19. Across the study: In these data, TCR clusters were largely donor specific.

Study-level findings and limits: Day 15 to 85 contracting clones showed balanced CD4/CD8; day 15 to 37 expanders favored CD4+.

This clonotype showed up many times. Its antigen is as yet unknown. TCRdb re-analysed the 5' RACE reads in MiXCR, keeping a single row per CDR3 protein. The sample holds roughly 62,000 distinct CDR3 sequences, 9% to 9.5% seen once. Germline CDR1 MNHEY, CDR2 SVGAGI. The CDR3 covers 14 residues. The V end was cut by 6 bases, the J end by 0 bases, with 11 bases between. The receptor's source is a young man who had mild COVID-19 (a few samples of this study predate the infection). Cell type and time point are not known. What was sequenced was PBMCs or a T cell subset sorted from them (not recorded which). J is TRBJ2-5 and V is TRBV6-5, with a weak D call TRBD2 (5 bases). Written as DNA, the CDR3 is TGTGCCAGCAGAGGCCGGGGATACCAAGAGACCCAGTACTTC. Translating it yields CASRGRGYQETQYF.